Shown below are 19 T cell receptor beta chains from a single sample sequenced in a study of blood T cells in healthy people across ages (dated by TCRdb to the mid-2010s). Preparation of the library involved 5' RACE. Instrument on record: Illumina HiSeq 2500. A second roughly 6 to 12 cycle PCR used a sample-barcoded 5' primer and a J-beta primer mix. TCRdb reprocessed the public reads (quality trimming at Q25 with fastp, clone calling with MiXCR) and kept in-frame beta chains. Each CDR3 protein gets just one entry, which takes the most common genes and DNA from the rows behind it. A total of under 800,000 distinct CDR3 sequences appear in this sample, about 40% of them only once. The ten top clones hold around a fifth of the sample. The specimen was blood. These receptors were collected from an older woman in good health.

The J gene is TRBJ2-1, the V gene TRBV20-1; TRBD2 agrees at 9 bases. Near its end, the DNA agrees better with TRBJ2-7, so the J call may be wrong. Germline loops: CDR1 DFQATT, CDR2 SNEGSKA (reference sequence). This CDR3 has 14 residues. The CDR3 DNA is TGCAGTGCTAGAGGACTAGCGGAGTACAATGAGCAGTACTTC. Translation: CSARGLAEYNEQYF.

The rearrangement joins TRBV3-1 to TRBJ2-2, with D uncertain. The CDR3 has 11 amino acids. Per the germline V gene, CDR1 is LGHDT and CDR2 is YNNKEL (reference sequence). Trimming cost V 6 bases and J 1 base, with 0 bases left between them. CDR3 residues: CASRNTGELFF. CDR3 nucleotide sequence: TGTGCCAGCAGGAACACCGGGGAGCTGTTTTTT.

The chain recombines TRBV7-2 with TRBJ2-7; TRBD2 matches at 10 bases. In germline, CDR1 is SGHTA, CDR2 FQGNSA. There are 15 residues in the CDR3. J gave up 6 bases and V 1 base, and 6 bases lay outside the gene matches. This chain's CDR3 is CASSLGGLAEREQYF. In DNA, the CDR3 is TGTGCCAGCAGCTTAGGTGGACTAGCGGAACGCGAGCAGTACTTC.

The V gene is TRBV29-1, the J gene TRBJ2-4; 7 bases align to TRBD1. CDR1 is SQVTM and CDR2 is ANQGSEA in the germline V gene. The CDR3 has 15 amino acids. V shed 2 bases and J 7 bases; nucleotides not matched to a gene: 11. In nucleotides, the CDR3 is TGCAGCGTTGAACCTCTAGACAGGGTCAAGAACATTCAGTACTTC. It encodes CSVEPLDRVKNIQYF.

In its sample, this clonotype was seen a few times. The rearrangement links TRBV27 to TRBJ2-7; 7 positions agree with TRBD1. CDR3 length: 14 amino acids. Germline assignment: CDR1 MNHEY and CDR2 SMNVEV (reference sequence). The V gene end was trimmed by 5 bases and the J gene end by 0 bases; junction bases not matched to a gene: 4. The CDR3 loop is CASSPTGASYEQYF. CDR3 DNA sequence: TGTGCCAGCAGTCCTACAGGGGCCTCCTACGAGCAGTACTTC.

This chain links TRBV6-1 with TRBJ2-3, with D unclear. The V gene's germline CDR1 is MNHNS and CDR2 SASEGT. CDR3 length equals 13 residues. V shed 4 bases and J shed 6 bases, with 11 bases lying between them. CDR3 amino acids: CASSGRAWDTQYF. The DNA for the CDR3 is TGTGCCAGCAGTGGAAGGGCATGGGATACGCAGTATTTT.

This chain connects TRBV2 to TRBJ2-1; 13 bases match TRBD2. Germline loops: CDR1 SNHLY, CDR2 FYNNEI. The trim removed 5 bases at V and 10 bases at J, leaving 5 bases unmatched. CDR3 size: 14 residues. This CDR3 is CASSTTSGREEQFF. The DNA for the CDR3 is TGTGCCAGCAGTACTACTAGCGGGAGGGAGGAGCAGTTCTTC.

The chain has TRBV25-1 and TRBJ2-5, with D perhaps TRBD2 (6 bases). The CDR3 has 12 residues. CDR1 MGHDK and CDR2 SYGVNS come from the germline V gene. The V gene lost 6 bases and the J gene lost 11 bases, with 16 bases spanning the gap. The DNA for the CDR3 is TGTGCCAGCAGAGGGGCTTGGGGGGAGCAGTACTTC. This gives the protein CASRGAWGEQYF. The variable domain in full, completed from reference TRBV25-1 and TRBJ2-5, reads EADIYQTPRYLVIGTGKKITLECSQTMGHDKMYWYQQDPGMELHLIHYSYGVNSTEKGDLSSESTVSRIRTEHFPLTLESARPSHTSQYLCASRGAWGEQYFGPGTRLLVL.

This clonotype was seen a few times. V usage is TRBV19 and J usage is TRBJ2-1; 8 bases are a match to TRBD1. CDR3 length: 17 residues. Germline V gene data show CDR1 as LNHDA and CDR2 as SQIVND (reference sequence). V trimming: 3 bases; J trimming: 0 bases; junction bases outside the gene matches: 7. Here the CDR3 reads CASSIGQGLSSYNEQFF. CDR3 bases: TGTGCCAGTAGTATTGGACAGGGACTGAGCTCCTACAATGAGCAGTTCTTC.

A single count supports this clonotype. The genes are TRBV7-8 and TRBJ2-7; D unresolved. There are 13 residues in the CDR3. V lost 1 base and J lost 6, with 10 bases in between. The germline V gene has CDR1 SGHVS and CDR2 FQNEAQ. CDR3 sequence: CASSLVGSVEQYF. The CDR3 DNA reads TGTGCCAGCAGCTTAGTCGGGTCCGTCGAGCAGTACTTC.

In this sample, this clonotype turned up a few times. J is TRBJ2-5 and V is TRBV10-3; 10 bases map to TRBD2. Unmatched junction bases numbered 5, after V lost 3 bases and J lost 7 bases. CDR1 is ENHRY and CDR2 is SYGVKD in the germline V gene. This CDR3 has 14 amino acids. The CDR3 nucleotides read TGTGCCATCAGTGAAGCTAGCGGGGGAGGGACCCAGTACTTC. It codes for CAISEASGGGTQYF.

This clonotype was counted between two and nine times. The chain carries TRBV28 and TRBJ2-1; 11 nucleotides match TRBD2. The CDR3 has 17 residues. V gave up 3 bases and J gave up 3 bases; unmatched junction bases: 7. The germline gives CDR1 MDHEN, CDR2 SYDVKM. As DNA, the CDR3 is TGTGCCAGCAGTTTGGAGACTAGCGGGAATGACTACAATGAGCAGTTCTTC. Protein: CASSLETSGNDYNEQFF.

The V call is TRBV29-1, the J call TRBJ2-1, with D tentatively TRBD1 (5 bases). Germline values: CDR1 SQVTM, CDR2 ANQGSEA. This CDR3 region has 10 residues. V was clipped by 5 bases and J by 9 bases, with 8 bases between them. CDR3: CSVRQTEQFF. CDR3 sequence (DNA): TGCAGCGTTCGACAGACTGAGCAGTTCTTC.

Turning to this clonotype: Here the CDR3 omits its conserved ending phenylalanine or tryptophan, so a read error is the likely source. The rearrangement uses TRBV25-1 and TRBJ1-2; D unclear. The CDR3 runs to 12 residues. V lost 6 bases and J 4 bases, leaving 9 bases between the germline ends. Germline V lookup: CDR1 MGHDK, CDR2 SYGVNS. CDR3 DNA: TGTGCCAGCAGGGCTACCCCCTATGGCTACACCATC. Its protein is CASRATPYGYTI.

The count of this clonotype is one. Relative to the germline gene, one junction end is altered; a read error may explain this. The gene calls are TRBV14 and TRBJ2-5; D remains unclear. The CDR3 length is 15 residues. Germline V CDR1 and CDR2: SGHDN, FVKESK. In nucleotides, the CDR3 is TGTACCAGCAGCCCCAGTAAAAAGCCCGAAGAGACCCAGTACTTC. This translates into CTSSPSKKPEETQYF.

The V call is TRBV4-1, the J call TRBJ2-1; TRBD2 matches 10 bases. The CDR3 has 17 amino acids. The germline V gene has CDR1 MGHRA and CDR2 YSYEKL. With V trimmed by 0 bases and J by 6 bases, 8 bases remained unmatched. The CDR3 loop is CASSQDRERGGPNEQFF. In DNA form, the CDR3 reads TGCGCCAGCAGCCAAGATCGGGAGCGGGGGGGCCCCAATGAGCAGTTCTTC.

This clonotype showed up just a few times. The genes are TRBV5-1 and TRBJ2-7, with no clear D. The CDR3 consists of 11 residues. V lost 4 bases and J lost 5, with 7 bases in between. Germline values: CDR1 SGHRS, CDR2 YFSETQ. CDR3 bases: TGCGCCAGCAGCGGAATCCACGAGCAGTACTTC. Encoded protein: CASSGIHEQYF.

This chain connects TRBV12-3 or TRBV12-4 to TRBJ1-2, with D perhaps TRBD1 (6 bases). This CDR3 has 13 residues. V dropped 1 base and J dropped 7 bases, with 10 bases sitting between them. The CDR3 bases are TGTGCCAGCAGTTTAGACGGGACAAGTGGCTACACCTTC. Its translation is CASSLDGTSGYTF.

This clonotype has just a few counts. For the CDR3, the DNA is TGTGCCAGCAGTTACGGGATTGGTTATGAGCAGTTCTTC. Its translation: CASSYGIGYEQFF. V and J are TRBV6-5 and TRBJ2-1; D is unclear. The germline V gene encodes CDR1 MNHEY and CDR2 SVGAGI. This CDR3 comprises 13 residues. Deletions cut 2 bases from V and 8 bases from J, with 10 bases between.